This T cell receptor (beta chain) was identified during a study of regulatory T cells in long-lasting Graves disease. Study-wide background: Patients with new Graves' disease had used antithyroid drugs below 3 months. Regarding the study as a whole: Persistent disease was associated with favored TRBV28 usage and with favored use of TRBJ1-2 and TRBJ2-5.

CDR3 length: 11 amino acids. Germline values: CDR1 SQVTM, CDR2 ANQGSEA. V was trimmed by 2 bases and J by 6 bases, leaving 8 bases between them. Researchers made TCR beta libraries by using iRepertoire HTBI primers and running Arm-PCR on CDR3 regions. TCRdb redid the calling of the multiplex PCR reads with MiXCR, one entry per CDR3 protein. This table has about 360,000 distinct CDR3 sequences, 15% to 20% appearing once. The time point here: newly diagnosed GD, antithyroid drugs for less than 3 months. PBMC RNA was the source of the TCR library. Graves' disease diagnoses used American Thyroid Association guidelines. This clonotype has a count of ten or more. Its antigen is as yet unknown. The sample was also reused in another study, on T cells in Graves' hyperthyroidism and ophthalmopathy. From that report: A 13 V-J signature model discriminated ophthalmopathy versus stable hyperthyroidism.

The TCR originated in a woman between 18 and 30 years old with Graves disease. This specimen consisted of peripheral blood mononuclear cells (PBMCs), obtained at new diagnosis, from a patient treated with antithyroid drugs. The chain joins TRBV29-1 to TRBJ2-7; D remains ambiguous. CDR3 loop: CSVEINVEQYF. The CDR3 DNA reads TGCAGCGTTGAAATAAACGTCGAGCAGTACTTC.